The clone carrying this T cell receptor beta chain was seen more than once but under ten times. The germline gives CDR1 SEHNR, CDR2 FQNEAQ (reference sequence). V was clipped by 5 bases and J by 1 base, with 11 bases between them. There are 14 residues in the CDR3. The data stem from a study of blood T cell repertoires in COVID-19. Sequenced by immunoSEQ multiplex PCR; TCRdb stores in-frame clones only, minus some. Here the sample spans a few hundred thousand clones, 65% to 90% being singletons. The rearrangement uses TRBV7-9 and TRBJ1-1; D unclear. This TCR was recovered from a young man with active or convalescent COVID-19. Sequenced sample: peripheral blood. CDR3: CASSPPGQNTEAFF. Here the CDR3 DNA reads TGTGCCAGCAGCCCTCCGGGTCAGAACACTGAAGCTTTCTTT.